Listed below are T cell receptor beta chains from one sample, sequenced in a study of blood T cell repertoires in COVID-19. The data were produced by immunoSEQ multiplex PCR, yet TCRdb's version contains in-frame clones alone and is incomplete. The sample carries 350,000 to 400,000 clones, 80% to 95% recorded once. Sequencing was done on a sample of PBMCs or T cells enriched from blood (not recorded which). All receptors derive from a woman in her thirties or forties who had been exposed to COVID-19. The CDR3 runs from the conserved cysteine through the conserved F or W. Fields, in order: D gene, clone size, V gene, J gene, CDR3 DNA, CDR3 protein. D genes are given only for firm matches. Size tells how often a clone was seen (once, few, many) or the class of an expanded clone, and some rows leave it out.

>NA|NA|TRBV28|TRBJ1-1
TGTGCCAGCAGTTCCGGGGTCACTGAAGCTTTCTTT
CASSSGVTEAFF
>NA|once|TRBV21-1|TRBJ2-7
TGTGCCAGCAGCAAAGTCAGTCTAGCGGGAGGTCACGAGCAGTACTTC
CASSKVSLAGGHEQYF
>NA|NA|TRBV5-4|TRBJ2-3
TGTGCCAGCAGCGAGACAGCGCCGGCTAGCACAGATACGCAGTATTTT
CASSETAPASTDTQYF
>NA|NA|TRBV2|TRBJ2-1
TGTGCCAGCATTAACACGAATGAGCAGTTCTTC
CASINTNEQFF
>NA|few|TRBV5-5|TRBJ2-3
TGTGCCAGCAGCTTGGTCTTGACGGGGAGGACAGATACGCAGTATTTT
CASSLVLTGRTDTQYF
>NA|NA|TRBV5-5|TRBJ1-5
TGTGCCAGCAGCTTCGGTAGCAATCAGCCCCAGCATTTT
CASSFGSNQPQHF
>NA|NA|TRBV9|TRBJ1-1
TGTGCCAGCAGCGTAGATGGGACACCAAACACTGAAGCTTTCTTT
CASSVDGTPNTEAFF
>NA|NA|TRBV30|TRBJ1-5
TGTGCCTGGAGTGTACAGGGCTCTGGCAATCAGCCCCAGCATTTT
CAWSVQGSGNQPQHF
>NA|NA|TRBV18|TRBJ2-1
TGTGCCAGCTCCCCGGTCAACCGGAATGAGCAGTTCTTC
CASSPVNRNEQFF
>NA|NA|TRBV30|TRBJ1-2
TGTGCCTGGAGTCAAGGACAGGGCTACACCTTC
CAWSQGQGYTF
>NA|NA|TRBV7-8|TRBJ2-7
TGTGCCAGCTCCGGTGAGGCAGGGGCGCCCTACGAGCAGTACTTC
CASSGEAGAPYEQYF
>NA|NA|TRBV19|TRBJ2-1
TGTGCCACGAGTGGACTACCCAATGAGCAGTTCTTC
CATSGLPNEQFF
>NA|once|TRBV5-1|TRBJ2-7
TGCGCCAGCAGCCCAGGGGGAGGCGAGCAGTACTTC
CASSPGGGEQYF
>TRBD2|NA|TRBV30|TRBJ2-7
TGTGCCTGGAGCCGGATGACTAGCGGAATCTACGAGCAGTACTTC
CAWSRMTSGIYEQYF
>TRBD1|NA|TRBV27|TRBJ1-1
TGTGCCAGCAGTTACCGACAGGGGTTGTATGCTGAAGCTTTCTTT
CASSYRQGLYAEAFF
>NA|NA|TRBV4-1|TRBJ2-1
TGCGCCAGCAGCCCCGGAGAGGGGGGGAGCTCCTACAATGAGCAGTTCTTC
CASSPGEGGSSYNEQFF
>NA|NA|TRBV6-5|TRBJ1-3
TGTGCCAGCAGGAGAAAGAGCCTTGGAAACACCATATATTTT
CASRRKSLGNTIYF
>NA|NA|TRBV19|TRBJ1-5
TGTGCCAGTAGTACGAGAGAAACGACAGGTTATAGCAATCAGCCCCAGCATTTT
CASSTRETTGYSNQPQHF
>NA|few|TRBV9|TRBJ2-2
TGTGCCAGCAGCGCCCGACCGGGGGAAACCGGGGAGCTGTTTTTT
CASSARPGETGELFF
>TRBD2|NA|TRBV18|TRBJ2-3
TGTGCCAGCTCACCACCAGGACTAGGCACAGATACGCAGTATTTT
CASSPPGLGTDTQYF
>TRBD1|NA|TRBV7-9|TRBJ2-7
TGTGCCAGCAGCCTGGGACAGGGCTTCAACGAGCAGTACTTC
CASSLGQGFNEQYF
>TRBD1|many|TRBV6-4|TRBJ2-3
TGTGCCAGCAGTTCCGGGACAGGGGGCACAGATACGCAGTATTTT
CASSSGTGGTDTQYF
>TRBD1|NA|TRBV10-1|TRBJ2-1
TGCGCCAGCAGTGTTTTTGACAGGGGGATGAATGAGCAGTTCTTC
CASSVFDRGMNEQFF
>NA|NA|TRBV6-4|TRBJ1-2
TGTGCCAGCAGTGACTCGGGAAATGGAGGGGAACGCGGCTACACCTTC
CASSDSGNGGERGYTF
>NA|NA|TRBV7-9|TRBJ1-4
TGTGCCAGCAGCAGTCTAACAGGGATGGAAAAACTGTTTTTT
CASSSLTGMEKLFF
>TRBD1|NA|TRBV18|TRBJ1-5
TGTGCCAGCTCACCACGGGACAGCGATCAGCCCCAGCATTTT
CASSPRDSDQPQHF
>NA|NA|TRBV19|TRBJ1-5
TGTGCCAGTAGTAGAGGGAACGAACAGGGATATCAGCCCCAGCATTTT
CASSRGNEQGYQPQHF
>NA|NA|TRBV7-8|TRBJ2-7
TGTGCCAGCAGCCCACGACAGTATAGCCCCTACGAGCAGTACTTC
CASSPRQYSPYEQYF
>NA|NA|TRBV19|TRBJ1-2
TGTGCCAGTAGTATTAGAGGGTCTGGCTACACCTTC
CASSIRGSGYTF
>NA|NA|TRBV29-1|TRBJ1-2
TGCAGCGTCGCGGGACCGGACCTACCTAACTATGGCTACACCTTC
CSVAGPDLPNYGYTF
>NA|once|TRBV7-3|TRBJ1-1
TGTGCCAGCAGCCTTGGGACACACCGTGAAGCTTTCTTT
CASSLGTHREAFF
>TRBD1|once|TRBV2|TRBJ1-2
TGTGCCAGCAGTGAAATGACAGGGGGCCACTATGGCTACACCTTC
CASSEMTGGHYGYTF
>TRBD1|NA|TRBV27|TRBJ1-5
TGTGCCAGCAGTCTAGGACAGGGGGGCCAGCCCCAGCATTTT
CASSLGQGGQPQHF
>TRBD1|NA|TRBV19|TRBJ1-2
TGTGCCACTCGACAGGGAGGAAGCTATGGCTACACCTTC
CATRQGGSYGYTF
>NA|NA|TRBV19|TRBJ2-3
TGTGCCAGTAGTATAAGTACAGGCACAGATACGCAGTATTTT
CASSISTGTDTQYF
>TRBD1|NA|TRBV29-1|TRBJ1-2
TGCAGCGTCCAAGCAAGGGGGCACTTCGGATTCACCTTC
CSVQARGHFGFTF
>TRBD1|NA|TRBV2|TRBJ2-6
TGTGCCAGCAGGTGGGGGACAGGGAAAATAAAGACTAAGGACGTCCTGACTTTC
CASRWGTGKIKTKDVLTF